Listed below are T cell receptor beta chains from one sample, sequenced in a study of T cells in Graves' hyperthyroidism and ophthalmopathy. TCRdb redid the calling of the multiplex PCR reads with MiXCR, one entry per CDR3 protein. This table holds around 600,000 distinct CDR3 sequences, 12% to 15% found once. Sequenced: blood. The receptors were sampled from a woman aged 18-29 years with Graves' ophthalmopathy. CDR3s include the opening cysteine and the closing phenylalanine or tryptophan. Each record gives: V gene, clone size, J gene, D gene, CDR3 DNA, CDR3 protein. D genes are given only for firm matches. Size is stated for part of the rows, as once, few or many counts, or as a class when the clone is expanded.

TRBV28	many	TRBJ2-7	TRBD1	TGTGCCAGCAGTCTTACCGGGACAGGGTCCGAGCAGTACTTC	CASSLTGTGSEQYF
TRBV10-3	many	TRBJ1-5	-	TGTGCCATCAGTGAGTCTGGGGGTTCGGGCTATCAGCCCCAGCATTTT	CAISESGGSGYQPQHF
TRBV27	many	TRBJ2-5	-	TGTGCCAGCAGTTTTAGGGTTAGGGCAGAGACCCAGTACTTC	CASSFRVRAETQYF
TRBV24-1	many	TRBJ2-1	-	TGTGCCACCTCAGACAGGAATCCTTTCTACAATGAGCAGTTCTTC	CATSDRNPFYNEQFF
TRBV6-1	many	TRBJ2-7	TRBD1	TGTGCCAGCAGTGAAGGATTCCGGGACAGGGCCGCCGAGCAGTACTTC	CASSEGFRDRAAEQYF
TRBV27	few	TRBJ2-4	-	TGTGCCAGCAGTCCGACCCCGTTGATTTCCAAAAACATTCAGTACTTC	CASSPTPLISKNIQYF
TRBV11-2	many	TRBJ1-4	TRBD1	TGTGCCAGCAGCCGACCCCGCACCGGGACAGGGATTGAAAAACTGTTTTTT	CASSRPRTGTGIEKLFF
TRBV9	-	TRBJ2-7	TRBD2	TGTGCCAGCAGCGTTACTAGCGCAGCCTACGAGCAGTACTTC	CASSVTSAAYEQYF
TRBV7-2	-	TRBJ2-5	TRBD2	TGTGCCAGCAGATCGGGACTAGCGGGACTTCGGGAGACCCAGTACTTC	CASRSGLAGLRETQYF
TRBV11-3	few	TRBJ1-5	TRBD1	TGTGCCAGCAGCCCCTGGGACAGCCCAAATCAGCCCCAGCATTTT	CASSPWDSPNQPQHF
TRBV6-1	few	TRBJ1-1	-	TGTGCCAGCAGTTTTCGGACCCAGAACACTGAAGCTTTCTTT	CASSFRTQNTEAFF
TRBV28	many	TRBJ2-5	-	TGTGCCAGCCGCGCATCGGGGGTAGAGACCCAGTACTTC	CASRASGVETQYF
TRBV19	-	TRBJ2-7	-	TGTGCCAGTAGTAGTTGTACAGGCGAGCAGTACTTC	CASSSCTGEQYF
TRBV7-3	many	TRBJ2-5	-	TGTGCCAGCAGCCCCCGACCTTCGGCAGACCAAGAGACCCAGTACTTC	CASSPRPSADQETQYF
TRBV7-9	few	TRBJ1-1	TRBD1	TGTGCCAGCAGCTTAGGAGGGGGCGCGAGGAGGGAAGCTTTCTTT	CASSLGGGARREAFF
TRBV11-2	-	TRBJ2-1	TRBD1	TGTGCCAGCAACCTGGGACAGGGAACTAGTCAGAGCTCCTGCAATGAGCAGTTCTTC	CASNLGQGTSQSSCNEQFF
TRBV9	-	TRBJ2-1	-	TGTGCCAGCAGCGTATCGGGGTCCCTCCCCTCCAATGAGCAGTTCTTC	CASSVSGSLPSNEQFF
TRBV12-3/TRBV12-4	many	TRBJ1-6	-	TGTGCCAGCAGTCCCGGGAATTCACCCCTCCACTTT	CASSPGNSPLHF
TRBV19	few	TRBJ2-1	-	TGTGCCAGTAATTCCTGGAGGGGGCGAAATGAGCAGTTCTTC	CASNSWRGRNEQFF
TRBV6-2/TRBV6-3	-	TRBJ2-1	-	TGTGCCAGCAGTTACCGGCGGAGGGGGGCCGAATTCGATGAGCAGTTCTTC	CASSYRRRGAEFDEQFF
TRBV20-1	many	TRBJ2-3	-	TGCAGTGCTAGTCGGGGGAGCACAGATACGCAGTATTTT	CSASRGSTDTQYF
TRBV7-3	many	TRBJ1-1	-	TGTGCCAGCAGCCCTTACGGTGGGGGGATGAACACTGAAGCTTTCTTT	CASSPYGGGMNTEAFF
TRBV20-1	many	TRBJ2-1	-	TGCAGTGCCGCTCCTGGTGACATAAACAATGAGCAGTTCTTC	CSAAPGDINNEQFF
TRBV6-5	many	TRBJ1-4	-	TGTGCCAGCAGTTACTCGAAGGAGGTGGGAAAACTGTTTTTT	CASSYSKEVGKLFF
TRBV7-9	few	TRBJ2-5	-	TGTGCCAGCAGCTTAGAAAAACCCCTAACGGAGACCCAGTACTTC	CASSLEKPLTETQYF
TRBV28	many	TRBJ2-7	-	TGTGCCAGCAGTTTCGGGGTCGCTTACGAGCAGTACTTC	CASSFGVAYEQYF
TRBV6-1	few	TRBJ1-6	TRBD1	TGTGCCAGCGACCGGGACAGGGATAATTCACCCCTCCACTTT	CASDRDRDNSPLHF
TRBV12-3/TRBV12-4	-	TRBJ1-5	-	TGTGCCAGCAGTCCGCTAACGCGTCAGCCCCAGCATTTT	CASSPLTRQPQHF
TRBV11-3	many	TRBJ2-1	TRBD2	TGTGCCAGCAGCCTGACTAGCGGAGGTAACAATGAGCAGTTCTTC	CASSLTSGGNNEQFF
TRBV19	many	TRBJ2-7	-	TGTGCCAGTAGTGACACCGGGACAACCTACGAGCAGTACTTC	CASSDTGTTYEQYF
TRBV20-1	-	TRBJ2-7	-	TGCAGTGCTAGACTTCGGGGCGGAACCTACGAGCAGTACTTC	CSARLRGGTYEQYF